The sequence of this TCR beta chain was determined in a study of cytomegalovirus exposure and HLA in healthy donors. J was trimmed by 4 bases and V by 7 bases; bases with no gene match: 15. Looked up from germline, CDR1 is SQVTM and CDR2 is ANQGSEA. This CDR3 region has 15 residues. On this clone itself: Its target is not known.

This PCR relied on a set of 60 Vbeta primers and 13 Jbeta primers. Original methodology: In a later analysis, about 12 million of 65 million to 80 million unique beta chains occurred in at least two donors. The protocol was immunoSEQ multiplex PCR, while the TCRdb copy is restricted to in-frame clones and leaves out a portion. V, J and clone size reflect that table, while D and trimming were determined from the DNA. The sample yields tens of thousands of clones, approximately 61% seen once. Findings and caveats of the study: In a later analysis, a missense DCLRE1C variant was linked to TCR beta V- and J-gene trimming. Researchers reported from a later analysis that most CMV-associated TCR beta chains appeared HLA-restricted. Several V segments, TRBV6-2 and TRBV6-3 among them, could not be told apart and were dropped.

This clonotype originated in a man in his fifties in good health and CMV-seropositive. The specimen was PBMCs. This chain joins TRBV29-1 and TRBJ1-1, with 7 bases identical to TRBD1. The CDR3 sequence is CSGGGGRGDGTEAFF. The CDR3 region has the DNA TGCAGCGGAGGGGGCGGTAGGGGCGACGGCACTGAAGCTTTCTTT. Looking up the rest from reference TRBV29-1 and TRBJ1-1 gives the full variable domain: SAVISQKPSRDICQRGTSLTIQCQVDSQVTMMFWYRQQPGQSLTLIATANQGSEATYESGFVIDKFPISRPNLTFSTLTVSNMSPEDSSIYLCSGGGGRGDGTEAFFGQGTRLTVV.